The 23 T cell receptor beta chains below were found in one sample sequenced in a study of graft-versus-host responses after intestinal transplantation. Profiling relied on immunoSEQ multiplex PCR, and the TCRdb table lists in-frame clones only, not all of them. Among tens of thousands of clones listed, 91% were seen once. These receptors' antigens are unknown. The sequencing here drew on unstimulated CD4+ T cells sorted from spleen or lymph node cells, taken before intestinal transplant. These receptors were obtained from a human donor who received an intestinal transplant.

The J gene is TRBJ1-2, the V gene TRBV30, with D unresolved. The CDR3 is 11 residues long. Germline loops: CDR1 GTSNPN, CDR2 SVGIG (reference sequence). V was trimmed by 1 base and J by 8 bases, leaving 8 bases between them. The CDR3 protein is CAWSEAGGYTF. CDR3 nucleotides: TGTGCCTGGAGTGAGGCAGGAGGCTACACCTTC.

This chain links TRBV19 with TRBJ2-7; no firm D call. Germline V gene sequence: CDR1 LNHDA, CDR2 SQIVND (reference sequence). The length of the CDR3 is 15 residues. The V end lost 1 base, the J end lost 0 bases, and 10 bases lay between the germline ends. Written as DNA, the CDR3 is TGTGCCAGTAGTATAGGGGCAGATAGCTCCTACGAGCAGTACTTC. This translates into CASSIGADSSYEQYF.

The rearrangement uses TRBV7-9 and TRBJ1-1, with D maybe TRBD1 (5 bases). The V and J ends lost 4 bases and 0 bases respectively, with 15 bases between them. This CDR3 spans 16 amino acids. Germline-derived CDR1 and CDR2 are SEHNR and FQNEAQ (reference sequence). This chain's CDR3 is CASSYPGMTVNTEAFF. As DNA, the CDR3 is TGTGCCAGCAGCTACCCAGGGATGACGGTGAACACTGAAGCTTTCTTT.

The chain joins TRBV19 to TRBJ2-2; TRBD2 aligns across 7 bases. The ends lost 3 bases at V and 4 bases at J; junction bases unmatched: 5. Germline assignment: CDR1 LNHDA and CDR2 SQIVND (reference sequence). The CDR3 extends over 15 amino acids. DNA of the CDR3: TGTGCCAGTAGTATTATATCGGGGGGCACCGGGGAGCTGTTTTTT. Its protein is CASSIISGGTGELFF.

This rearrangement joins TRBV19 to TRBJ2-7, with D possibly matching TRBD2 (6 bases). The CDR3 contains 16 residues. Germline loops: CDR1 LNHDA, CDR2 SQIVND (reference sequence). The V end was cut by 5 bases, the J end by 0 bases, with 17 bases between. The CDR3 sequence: CASSLSGPGGSYEQYF. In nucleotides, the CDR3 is TGTGCCAGTAGTTTATCAGGGCCCGGGGGCTCCTACGAGCAGTACTTC.

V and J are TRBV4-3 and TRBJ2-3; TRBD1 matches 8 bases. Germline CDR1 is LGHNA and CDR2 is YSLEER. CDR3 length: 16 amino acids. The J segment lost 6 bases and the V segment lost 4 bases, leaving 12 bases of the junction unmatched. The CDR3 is CASSPDSTGGLDTQYF. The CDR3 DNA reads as TGCGCCAGCAGCCCCGACTCCACAGGGGGGCTTGATACGCAGTATTTT.

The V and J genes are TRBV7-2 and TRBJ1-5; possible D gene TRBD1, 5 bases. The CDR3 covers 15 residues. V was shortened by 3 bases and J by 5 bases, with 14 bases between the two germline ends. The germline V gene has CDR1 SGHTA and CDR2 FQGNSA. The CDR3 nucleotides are TGTGCCAGCAGCTTGGGCCAGGGTGGAGATCAGCCCCAGCATTTT. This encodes CASSLGQGGDQPQHF.

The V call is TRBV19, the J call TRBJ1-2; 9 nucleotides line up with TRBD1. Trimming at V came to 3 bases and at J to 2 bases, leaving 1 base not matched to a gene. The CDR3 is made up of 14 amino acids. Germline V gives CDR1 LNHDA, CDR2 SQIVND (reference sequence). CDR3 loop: CASSIDRGNYGYTF. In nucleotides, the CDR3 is TGTGCCAGTAGTATCGACAGGGGGAACTATGGCTACACCTTC.

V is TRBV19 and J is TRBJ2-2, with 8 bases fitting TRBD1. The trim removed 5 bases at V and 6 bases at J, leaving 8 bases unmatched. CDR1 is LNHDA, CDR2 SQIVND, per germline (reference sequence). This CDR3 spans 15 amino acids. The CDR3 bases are TGTGCCAGTAGTTCCGGGACAGGAAAGGCCGGGGAGCTGTTTTTT. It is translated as CASSSGTGKAGELFF. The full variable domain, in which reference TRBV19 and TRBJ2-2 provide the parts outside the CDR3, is DGGITQSPKYLFRKEGQNVTLSCEQNLNHDAMYWYRQDPGQGLRLIYYSQIVNDFQKGDIAEGYSVSREKKESFPLTVTSAQKNPTAFYLCASSSGTGKAGELFFGEGSRLTVL.

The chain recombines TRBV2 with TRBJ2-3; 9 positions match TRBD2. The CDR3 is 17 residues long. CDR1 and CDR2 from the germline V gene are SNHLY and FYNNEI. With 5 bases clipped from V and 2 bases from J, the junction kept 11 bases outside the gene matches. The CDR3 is CASSPQGLALSTDTQYF. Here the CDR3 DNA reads TGTGCCAGCAGTCCCCAGGGACTAGCTCTATCCACAGATACGCAGTATTTT.

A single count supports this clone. The CDR3 bases are TGTGCCAGCAGTTTAAGGGACCCCCGGGGGGGCTACACCTTC. This encodes CASSLRDPRGGYTF. The rearrangement joins TRBV27 to TRBJ1-2, with D perhaps TRBD1 (5 bases). V lost 2 bases to trimming and J lost 8 bases, with 15 bases between them. The CDR3 loop spans 14 amino acids. Per germline, CDR1 MNHEY and CDR2 SMNVEV (reference sequence).

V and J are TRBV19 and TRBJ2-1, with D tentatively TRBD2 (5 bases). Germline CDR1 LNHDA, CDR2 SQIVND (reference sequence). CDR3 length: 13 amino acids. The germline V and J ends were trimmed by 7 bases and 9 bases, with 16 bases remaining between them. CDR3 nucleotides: TGTGCCAGTACCACTCCCGGACTGGGTGAGCAGTTCTTC. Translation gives CASTTPGLGEQFF.

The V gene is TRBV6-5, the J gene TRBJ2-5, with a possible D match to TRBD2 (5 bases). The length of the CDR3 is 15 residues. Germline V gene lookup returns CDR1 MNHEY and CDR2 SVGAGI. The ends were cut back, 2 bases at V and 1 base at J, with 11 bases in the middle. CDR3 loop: CASSYLRTVQETQYF. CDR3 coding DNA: TGTGCCAGCAGTTACCTCCGGACTGTCCAAGAGACCCAGTACTTC.

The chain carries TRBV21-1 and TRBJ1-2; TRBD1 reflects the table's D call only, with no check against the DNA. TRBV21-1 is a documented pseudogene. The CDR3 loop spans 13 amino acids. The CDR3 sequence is CASSSLGAAGYTF. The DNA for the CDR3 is TGTGCCAGCAGCTCCCTGGGGGCAGCTGGCTACACCTTC.

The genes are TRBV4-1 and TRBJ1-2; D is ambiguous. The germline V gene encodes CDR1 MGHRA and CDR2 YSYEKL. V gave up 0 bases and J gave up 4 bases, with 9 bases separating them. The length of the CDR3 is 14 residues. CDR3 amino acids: CASSQETVTYGYTF. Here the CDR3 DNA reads TGCGCCAGCAGCCAAGAAACGGTAACCTATGGCTACACCTTC.

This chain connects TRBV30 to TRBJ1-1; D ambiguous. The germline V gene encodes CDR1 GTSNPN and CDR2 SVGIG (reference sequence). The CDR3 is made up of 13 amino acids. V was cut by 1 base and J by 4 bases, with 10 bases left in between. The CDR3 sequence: CAWSGPVGTEAFF. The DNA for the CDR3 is TGTGCCTGGAGTGGTCCGGTTGGCACTGAAGCTTTCTTT.

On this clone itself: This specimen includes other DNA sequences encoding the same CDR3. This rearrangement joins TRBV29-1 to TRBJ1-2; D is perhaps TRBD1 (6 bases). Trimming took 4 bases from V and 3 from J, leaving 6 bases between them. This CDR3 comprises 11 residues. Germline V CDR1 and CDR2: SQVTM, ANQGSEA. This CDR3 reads CSVGQDYGYTF. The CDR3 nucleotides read TGCAGCGTTGGACAGGACTATGGCTACACCTTC.

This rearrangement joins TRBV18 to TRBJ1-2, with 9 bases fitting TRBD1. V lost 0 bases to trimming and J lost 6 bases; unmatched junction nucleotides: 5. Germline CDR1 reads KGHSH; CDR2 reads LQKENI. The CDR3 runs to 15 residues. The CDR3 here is CASSPPLDRGDGYTF. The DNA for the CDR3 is TGTGCCAGCTCACCACCACTCGACAGGGGGGATGGCTACACCTTC.

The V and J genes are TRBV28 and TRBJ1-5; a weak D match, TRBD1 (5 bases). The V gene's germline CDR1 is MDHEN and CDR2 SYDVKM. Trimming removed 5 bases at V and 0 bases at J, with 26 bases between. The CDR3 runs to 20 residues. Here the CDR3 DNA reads TGTGCCAGCAGTCCTCTTGGGGCAGCCTTGACAGAAAATAGCAATCAGCCCCAGCATTTT. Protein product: CASSPLGAALTENSNQPQHF.

CDR3 protein: CASSLDRGNGEQYF. The CDR3 coding sequence is TGCGCCAGCAGCTTGGACAGGGGAAATGGCGAGCAGTACTTC. The rearrangement joins TRBV5-1 to TRBJ2-7, with TRBD1 identical over 7 bases. Germline V lookup: CDR1 SGHRS, CDR2 YFSETQ. The CDR3 contains 14 residues. The junction had 6 bases not matched to a gene; V was cut back by 0 bases and J by 6 bases.

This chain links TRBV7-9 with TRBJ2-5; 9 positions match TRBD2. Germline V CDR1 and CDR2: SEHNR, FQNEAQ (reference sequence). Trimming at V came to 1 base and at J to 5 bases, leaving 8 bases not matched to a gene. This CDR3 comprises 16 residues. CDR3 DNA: TGTGCCAGCAGCTTAGGGGCGCGGGGGGGAGACGAGACCCAGTACTTC. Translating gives CASSLGARGGDETQYF.

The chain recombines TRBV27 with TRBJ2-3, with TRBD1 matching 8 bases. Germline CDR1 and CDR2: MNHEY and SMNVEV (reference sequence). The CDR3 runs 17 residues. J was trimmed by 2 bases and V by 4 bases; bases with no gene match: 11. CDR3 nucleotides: TGTGCCAGCAGTTCGACAGGGGACCCTACCTCCACAGATACGCAGTATTTT. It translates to CASSSTGDPTSTDTQYF.

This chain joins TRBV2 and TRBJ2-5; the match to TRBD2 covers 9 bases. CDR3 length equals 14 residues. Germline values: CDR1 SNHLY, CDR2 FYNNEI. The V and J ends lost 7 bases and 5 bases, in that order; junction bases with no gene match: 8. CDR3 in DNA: TGTGCCAGCACCCGCGGGGGGGCCGCTGAGACCCAGTACTTC. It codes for CASTRGGAAETQYF.